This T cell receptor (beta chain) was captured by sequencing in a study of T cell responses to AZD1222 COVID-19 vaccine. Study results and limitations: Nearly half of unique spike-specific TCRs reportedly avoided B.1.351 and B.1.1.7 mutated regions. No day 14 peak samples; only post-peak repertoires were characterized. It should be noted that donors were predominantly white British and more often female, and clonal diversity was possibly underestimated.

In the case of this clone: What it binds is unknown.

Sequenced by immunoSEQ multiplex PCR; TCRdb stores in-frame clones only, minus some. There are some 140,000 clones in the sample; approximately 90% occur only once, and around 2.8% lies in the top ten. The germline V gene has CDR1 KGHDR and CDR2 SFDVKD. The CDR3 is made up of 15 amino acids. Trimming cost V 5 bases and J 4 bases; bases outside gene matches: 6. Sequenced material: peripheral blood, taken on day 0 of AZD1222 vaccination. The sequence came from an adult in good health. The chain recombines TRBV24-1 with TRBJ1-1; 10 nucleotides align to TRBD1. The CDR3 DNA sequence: TGTGCCACCAGTGGGGGAGACAGGGGGCTCACTGAAGCTTTCTTT. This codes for CATSGGDRGLTEAFF.